This paragraph reports one TCR beta chain. Antigen specificity is unknown. This sample was taken from a study of CD8+CD57+ T cells in acquired aplastic anemia. Findings of the study overall: Levels of CD8+ Simpson's diversity were not significantly distinct in patients versus controls.

It was genomic DNA that served as the template for profiling TCR beta VDJ and CDR3. TCRdb ran MiXCR on the reads and lists one entry per CDR3 protein. This table has 30,000 to 40,000 distinct CDR3 sequences, around 80% appearing once. Looked up from germline, CDR1 is SQVTM and CDR2 is ANQGSEA. Losses at the gene ends were 3 bases for V and 4 bases for J; bases not matched to a gene: 6. The CDR3 contains 14 residues. This chain joins TRBV29-1 and TRBJ1-5; 7 bases fit TRBD1. The sequenced material came from sorted CD4+, CD8+, or CD8+CD57+ T cells (not recorded which) from PBMCs. The clonotype comes from a human donor in good health, serving as a control. The CDR3 loop is CSVDEARGNQPQHF. CDR3 DNA: TGCAGCGTTGATGAGGCCAGGGGGAATCAGCCCCAGCATTTT.